This T cell receptor beta chain stems from a study of T-cell memory formation after mild COVID-19 (dated by TCRdb to 2020 to 2022). Regarding the complete study: Most TCR sequence clusters were specific to one of the two donors. In a couple of donors, T-cell clones that expanded and contracted after mild COVID-19 were tracked by sequencing TCRalpha and TCRbeta repertoires over time. Two young, previously healthy adult volunteers made up the cohort, one male and one female. Paper-wide results and their limitations: From day 15 to 85, contracting clones showed balanced CD4/CD8 phenotypes, whereas a second wave of clones that expanded from day 15 to 37 leaned towards CD4+. The second-wave clones that peaked on day 37 were not confirmed to be SARS-CoV-2 specific. Some responding clones were detected in pre-infection memory, suggesting pre-existing cross-reactive memory T cells joined the SARS-CoV-2 response. Contracting CD4+ clones were located mainly in the CM and EM memory subsets, whereas CD8+ clones were found to be enriched in EMRA. Only a couple of mild cases were covered by the study, and larger cohorts that include severe cases with pre-infection samples were considered necessary.

For this clonotype: The antigen this receptor binds is unknown. Per-nucleotide qualities are absent, and no much larger clonotype sits a single base away.

The CDR3 spans 15 residues, from the cysteine through the phenylalanine. Only the CDR3 DNA stays, 45 bases, in frame from base 1. Based on the germline V gene, the CDR1 and CDR2 sequences are MGHRA and YSYEKL. The V and J ends are trimmed by 4 bases and 3 bases, leaving 13 bases between them. Ficoll-Paque density gradient centrifugation was the method used to isolate PBMCs. Data came from an Illumina NovaSeq 6000. Using 5'RACE with constant-segment primers, TCRalpha and TCRbeta cDNA libraries were constructed, with sample barcodes and unique molecular identifiers added in the process. RNA was extracted from every sample with Trizol reagent. The libraries were amplified in two PCR steps, and the second step added a second sample barcode and Illumina TruSeq adapters. The libraries were sequenced on an Illumina NovaSeq using 2 x 150 bp paired-end reads. In the authors' own workflow: Demultiplexing of reads and collapsing into UMI-guided consensus sequences were performed with migec v1.2.7. Using mixcr v2.1.11, UMI consensuses were aligned to TRA and TRB V and J templates and then assembled into clonotypes. A clonotype was counted as expanded or contracted only when both edgeR and NoisET called the clonotype significant, with the noise models trained on biological replicates. For edgeR calls, the thresholds were a false discovery rate-adjusted p below 0.01 and a log2 fold-change of 1. As an exploratory analysis of dynamics, max-normalized trajectories of the 1000 most abundant clonotypes were examined by PCA with hierarchical clustering. Each responding clone was given a CD4 or CD8 phenotype based on the CD4+ and CD8+ repertoires, which had been sequenced separately. Using fastp trimming at Q25 and MiXCR clonotype assembly, TCRdb reanalyzed the public sequencing data and kept in-frame beta chains. Duplicate CDR3 protein sequences are folded into a single record with the most common DNA and genes. The V and J calls, along with clone size, are taken from TCRdb and not from the paper's own processing. The sample records 50,000 to 70,000 distinct CDR3 sequences, 12% of which are singletons. The top ten clones comprise roughly a quarter of the sample.

The chain was built from TRBV4-1 and TRBJ1-3, and possibly TRBD1, on 5 matching bases. Input material: PBMCs or a T cell subset sorted from them (not recorded which). The clonotype comes from a man younger than 35 who had mild COVID-19 (a few samples of this study predate the infection). The sample titles of this study are shuffled in the database, so cell type and time point are left out; the donor was told from shared clones. The CDR3 is CASSRYRDYGNTIYF. In nucleotide form, the sequence is TGCGCCAGCAGCCGCTACCGGGACTATGGAAACACCATATATTTT.